This T cell receptor beta chain was identified during a study of cytomegalovirus exposure and HLA in healthy donors. About the research overall: Genotyping showed 70% to 90% of about 370 donors falling in the Caucasian-associated ancestry cluster.

PCR was performed using 60 Vbeta and 13 Jbeta primers. Clones were read by immunoSEQ multiplex PCR, and TCRdb kept only the in-frame ones, dropping some. The table for this sample gives under 100,000 clones. Overall study findings and caveats: Overall, 164 TCR beta chains were annotated as cytomegalovirus-associated. Roughly even sequencing depth across donors was the assumption behind the presence/absence analyses. Rarity held for most TCR sequences, but there were some public TCRs that occurred in many donors.

A remark on this clone: Its antigen is unknown.

Sequencing was carried out using PBMCs. The sequence was collected from a man aged 30 to 45 in good health and CMV-seronegative.

CDR3 loop: CASSELWTRVGELFF. DNA for the CDR3: TGTGCCAGCAGTGAGCTGTGGACAAGGGTCGGGGAGCTGTTTTTT. The V and J genes are TRBV2 and TRBJ2-2; D is perhaps TRBD1 (5 bases). This CDR3 spans 15 amino acids. V dropped 3 bases and J dropped 7 bases, with 15 bases sitting between them. CDR1 SNHLY and CDR2 FYNNEI come from the germline V gene.